This TCR beta chain was captured in a study of Tregs in tolerant kidney transplant recipients. Study-wide background: Recipients received nonmyeloablative bone marrow transplants from related graft donors, with transient mixed chimerism.

In the case of this clone: Its antigen remains unidentified.

Repertoires were generated with immunoSEQ multiplex PCR, while TCRdb's copy carries only in-frame clones and drops some. This repertoire shows nearly 95,000 clones, 80% to 95% found once; its top ten account for approximately 0.5%. Per germline, CDR1 SEHNR and CDR2 FQNEAQ (reference sequence). The CDR3 consists of 12 residues. Trimming pared 4 bases from V and 7 bases from J, leaving 10 bases between. Findings and limits, study-wide: In tolerant patients, donor-specific Tregs outgrew total Tregs, suggesting antigen-driven expansion.

The sequence was collected from a human donor who received a combined kidney and bone marrow transplant. The starting material was CD4+ T cells from blood, obtained before the transplant. This chain joins TRBV7-9 and TRBJ2-5; D perhaps matches TRBD2 (6 bases). DNA for the CDR3: TGTGCCAGCAGCTATGATAGCGGGACCCAGTACTTC. It codes for CASSYDSGTQYF.